A selection of T cell receptor beta chains follows, all from one sample in a study of CD8 T cells in ankylosing spondylitis. TCRdb processed the 5' RACE reads anew with MiXCR; each CDR3 protein has one entry. The table records 200,000 to 250,000 distinct CDR3 sequences, over 9.5% of them present only once. Sequenced sample: blood, either unsorted or a sorted T cell fraction (not recorded which). These TCRs come from a male donor with ankylosing spondylitis or in good health (not recorded which). CDR3s include the opening cysteine and the closing phenylalanine or tryptophan. A D gene is named only where the DNA matches it firmly. Not every row has a clone size; where given, it reads once, few, many or a size class.

clone size	J gene	V gene	D gene	CDR3 protein	CDR3 DNA
many	TRBJ1-1	TRBV11-2	.	CASSWWGSSAFF	TGTGCCAGCAGCTGGTGGGGGTCCTCAGCTTTCTTT
.	TRBJ1-6	TRBV3-1	TRBD1	CASSQEGTGMASPLHF	TGTGCCAGCAGCCAAGAGGGGACAGGGATGGCTTCACCCCTCCACTTT
many	TRBJ2-1	TRBV12-3/TRBV12-4	TRBD2	CASVRTSGIYNEQFF	TGTGCCAGCGTTCGGACTAGCGGGATATACAATGAGCAGTTCTTC
many	TRBJ2-7	TRBV6-5	.	CASSFGQLSYEQYF	TGTGCCAGCAGTTTCGGACAGCTGTCCTACGAGCAGTACTTC
many	TRBJ1-1	TRBV5-1	.	CASSSGEINTEAFF	TGCGCCAGCAGCTCGGGGGAGATCAACACTGAAGCTTTCTTT
.	TRBJ1-5	TRBV5-6	.	CAISLGRLEGVGNQPQHF	TGTGCCATCAGCTTAGGTCGGTTAGAGGGTGTTGGCAATCAGCCCCAGCATTTT
many	TRBJ2-7	TRBV10-3	TRBD2	CAIRSSGGRDEQYF	TGTGCCATCAGGTCTAGCGGGGGTAGGGACGAGCAGTACTTC
many	TRBJ2-3	TRBV24-1	TRBD2	CATSDTRTSGGTDTQYF	TGTGCCACCAGTGACACCCGAACTAGCGGGGGTACAGATACGCAGTATTTT
many	TRBJ1-2	TRBV29-1	.	CSVGRAELNYGYTF	TGCAGCGTTGGAAGGGCTGAACTGAACTATGGCTACACCTTC
few	TRBJ2-7	TRBV5-1	TRBD1	CASSHGTGLYEQYF	TGCGCCAGCAGCCACGGGACAGGGCTCTACGAGCAGTACTTC
many	TRBJ2-7	TRBV7-2	TRBD2	CASSGSGGAPYEQYF	TGTGCCAGCAGCGGTAGCGGGGGGGCCCCCTACGAGCAGTACTTC
many	TRBJ2-7	TRBV5-1	.	CASSLGPPAYEQYF	TGCGCCAGCAGCTTGGGTCCCCCGGCCTACGAGCAGTACTTC
many	TRBJ2-3	TRBV20-1	.	CSARDPRGSVTDTQYF	TGCAGTGCTAGAGATCCCCGGGGGTCTGTCACAGATACGCAGTATTTT
many	TRBJ2-3	TRBV12-3/TRBV12-4	.	CASSILVTDTQYF	TGTGCCAGCAGTATCCTTGTTACAGATACGCAGTATTTT
.	TRBJ2-2	TRBV9	TRBD2	CASSVDLAGELGGELFF	TGTGCCAGCAGCGTAGACCTAGCGGGGGAATTAGGCGGGGAGCTGTTTTTT
.	TRBJ1-6	TRBV18	.	CASSPPEQGGSPLHF	TGTGCCAGCTCACCACCGGAACAGGGAGGATCACCCCTCCACTTT
many	TRBJ1-5	TRBV7-2	.	CASSLGAENSQPQHF	TGTGCCAGCAGCTTAGGGGCCGAAAACAGCCAGCCCCAGCATTTT
few	TRBJ2-5	TRBV5-1	.	CASSPSSAVETQYF	TGCGCCAGCAGCCCGTCATCGGCCGTGGAGACCCAGTACTTC
few	TRBJ2-5	TRBV5-1	.	CASSITVEETLYF	TGCGCCAGCAGCATTACGGTGGAGGAGACCCTGTACTTC
many	TRBJ1-2	TRBV27	.	CASSPHLTNYGYTF	TGTGCCAGCAGTCCACACCTGACTAACTATGGCTACACCTTC
many	TRBJ2-3	TRBV27	.	CASSLRASTDTQYF	TGTGCCAGCAGTTTAAGGGCTAGCACAGATACGCAGTATTTT
many	TRBJ2-3	TRBV20-1	.	CSAKRQGSTDTQYF	TGCAGTGCTAAGAGGCAAGGATCCACAGATACGCAGTATTTT
many	TRBJ2-5	TRBV11-2	TRBD1	CASSQTTGTPETQYF	TGTGCCAGCAGCCAGACGACAGGGACCCCAGAGACCCAGTACTTC
medium-sized	TRBJ1-6	TRBV5-1	TRBD1	CASSSSQGPSSYNSPLHF	TGCGCCAGCAGCTCTTCACAGGGGCCTAGCTCCTATAATTCACCCCTCCACTTT
few	TRBJ2-3	TRBV14	.	CASSQDQPRPDTQYF	TGTGCCAGCAGCCAAGATCAGCCCAGGCCAGATACGCAGTATTTT
few	TRBJ1-1	TRBV24-1	.	CATSENRVNTEAFF	TGTGCCACCAGTGAGAACAGGGTGAACACTGAAGCTTTCTTT
many	TRBJ1-2	TRBV6-6	.	CASSGDGYNGYTF	TGTGCCAGCAGCGGGGACGGGTATAATGGCTACACCTTC
.	TRBJ1-1	TRBV7-2	TRBD1	CASSPRTGGMNTEAFF	TGTGCCAGCAGCCCCCGGACAGGGGGGATGAACACTGAAGCTTTCTTT
many	TRBJ2-1	TRBV3-1	TRBD2	CASKDPGLGVHEQFF	TGTGCCAGCAAGGATCCGGGACTAGGAGTCCATGAGCAGTTCTTC
.	TRBJ2-3	TRBV6-5	TRBD2	CASSSQRGNTDTQYF	TGTGCCAGCAGTTCCCAGCGGGGGAATACAGATACGCAGTATTTT
few	TRBJ2-1	TRBV11-2	TRBD2	CASSSGLASGGAGSYNEQFF	TGTGCCAGCAGCTCGGGATTGGCTAGCGGGGGGGCCGGGTCCTACAATGAGCAGTTCTTC
many	TRBJ2-2	TRBV29-1	.	CSVGQDTGELFF	TGCAGCGTTGGTCAGGACACCGGGGAGCTGTTTTTT
many	TRBJ2-1	TRBV7-2	.	CASSPGEPNNEQFF	TGTGCCAGCAGCCCAGGGGAGCCAAACAATGAGCAGTTCTTC
.	TRBJ2-1	TRBV2	.	CASSEFDEQFF	TGTGCCAGCAGTGAGTTCGATGAGCAGTTCTTC
few	TRBJ2-3	TRBV7-3	.	CASSLGGGANSADTQYF	TGTGCCAGCAGCTTGGGTGGGGGGGCCAATTCCGCAGATACGCAGTATTTT
many	TRBJ2-3	TRBV5-1	TRBD1	CASSADRADTQYF	TGCGCCAGCAGCGCTGACAGGGCAGATACGCAGTATTTT
.	TRBJ1-5	TRBV5-1	.	CASKPGMGGHQPQHF	TGCGCCAGCAAGCCTGGTATGGGGGGACATCAGCCCCAGCATTTT
.	TRBJ2-7	TRBV12-3/TRBV12-4	.	CASGVRDAIAYEQYF	TGTGCCAGCGGCGTCCGGGACGCAATCGCCTACGAGCAGTACTTC
many	TRBJ2-7	TRBV5-1	TRBD2	CASSLQASGNYEQYF	TGCGCCAGCAGCTTGCAGGCTAGCGGAAATTACGAGCAGTACTTC
many	TRBJ1-1	TRBV20-1	TRBD1	CSARDYDRGNTEAFF	TGCAGTGCTAGAGACTACGACAGGGGAAACACTGAAGCTTTCTTT
.	TRBJ1-2	TRBV3-1	.	CASSPGHSKNYGYTF	TGTGCCAGCAGCCCCGGACATAGCAAGAACTATGGCTACACCTTC
many	TRBJ1-3	TRBV15	.	CATSLRGFGGPGNTIYF	TGTGCCACCAGCTTACGGGGCTTTGGGGGGCCTGGAAACACCATATATTTT
many	TRBJ1-2	TRBV7-2	.	CASSADRSYGYTF	TGTGCCAGCAGCGCGGACCGTTCCTATGGCTACACCTTC
many	TRBJ2-5	TRBV5-1	.	CASSLVKGPNYQETQYF	TGCGCCAGCAGCTTGGTCAAGGGGCCTAATTACCAAGAGACCCAGTACTTC
many	TRBJ2-6	TRBV12-3/TRBV12-4	.	CASKMLGANVLTF	TGTGCCAGCAAGATGCTCGGGGCCAACGTCCTGACTTTC
.	TRBJ2-1	TRBV20-1	.	CSARERKGDSYNEQFF	TGCAGTGCTAGAGAGAGGAAAGGGGATTCCTACAATGAGCAGTTCTTC
many	TRBJ1-1	TRBV7-9	.	CASSLTRGKTEAFF	TGTGCCAGCAGCTTAACTAGGGGGAAGACTGAAGCTTTCTTT
.	TRBJ1-4	TRBV6-5	TRBD1	CASSYYVPGPGGVDEKLFF	TGTGCCAGCAGTTACTATGTCCCAGGCCCAGGGGGGGTGGATGAAAAACTGTTTTTT
many	TRBJ2-1	TRBV5-1	TRBD2	CASSLVSLAGGDNEQFF	TGCGCCAGCAGCTTGGTTAGTTTGGCGGGGGGGGACAATGAGCAGTTCTTC
few	TRBJ1-2	TRBV20-1	.	CSARDDLTSQGLGYTF	TGCAGTGCTAGAGATGACCTGACGAGTCAGGGTTTGGGCTACACCTTC
.	TRBJ2-7	TRBV7-3	TRBD2	CASSLAGGKSYEQYF	TGTGCCAGCAGCTTAGCGGGGGGGAAGTCCTACGAGCAGTACTTC
many	TRBJ1-4	TRBV5-1	.	CASSLDAGAANEKLFF	TGCGCCAGCAGCTTGGACGCCGGGGCTGCTAATGAAAAACTGTTTTTT
many	TRBJ1-1	TRBV9	.	CASRNIGAQQTEAFF	TGTGCCAGCAGGAACATCGGGGCTCAACAGACTGAAGCTTTCTTT
.	TRBJ2-7	TRBV12-3/TRBV12-4	.	CASSPSRYEQYF	TGTGCCAGCAGCCCCTCGCGCTACGAGCAGTACTTC
.	TRBJ1-2	TRBV7-2	TRBD1	CASSPGGQNYGYTF	TGTGCCAGCAGCCCAGGGGGACAGAACTATGGCTACACCTTC
.	TRBJ2-2	TRBV29-1	.	CSVARANTGELFF	TGCAGCGTTGCCAGGGCGAACACCGGGGAGCTGTTTTTT
.	TRBJ2-2	TRBV4-2	TRBD2	CASSQPWTPSSTGTSGDGGELFF	TGTGCCAGCAGCCAACCCTGGACCCCGAGCAGTACCGGGACTAGCGGGGATGGCGGGGAGCTGTTTTTT
many	TRBJ2-3	TRBV30	.	CAWSLAGTDTQYF	TGTGCCTGGAGTCTCGCTGGCACAGATACGCAGTATTTT
.	TRBJ2-5	TRBV12-3/TRBV12-4	.	CASSALVAETQYF	TGTGCCAGCAGTGCTCTAGTAGCAGAGACCCAGTACTTC